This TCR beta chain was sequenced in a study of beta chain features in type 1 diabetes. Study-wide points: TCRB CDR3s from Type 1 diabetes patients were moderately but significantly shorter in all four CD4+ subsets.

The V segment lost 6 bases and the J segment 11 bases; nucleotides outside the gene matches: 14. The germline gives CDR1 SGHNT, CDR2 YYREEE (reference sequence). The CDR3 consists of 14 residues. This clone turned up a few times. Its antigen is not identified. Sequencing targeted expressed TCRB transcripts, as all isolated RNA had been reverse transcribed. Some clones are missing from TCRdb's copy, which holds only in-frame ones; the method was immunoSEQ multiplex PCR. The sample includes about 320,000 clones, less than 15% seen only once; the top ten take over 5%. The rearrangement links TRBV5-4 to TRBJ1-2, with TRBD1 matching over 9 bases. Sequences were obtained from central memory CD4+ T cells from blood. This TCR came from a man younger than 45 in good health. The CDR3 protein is CASNRDRAVYEYTF. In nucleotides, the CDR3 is TGTGCCAGCAACCGGGACAGGGCTGTCTATGAGTACACCTTC.